The sequence of this TCR beta chain was determined in a study of technical replicates of blood from several donors. Assay: immunoSEQ multiplex PCR; the TCRdb copy retains only in-frame clones and omits some. The sample lists 95,000 to 100,000 clones, nearly 96% occurring once. The source is a human donor in good health. Specimen: T cells isolated from PBMCs.

The CDR3 region has the DNA TGTGCCAGCAGCCAAGATCTAGACCCCAACACTGAAGCTTTCTTT. It yields the protein CASSQDLDPNTEAFF. The chain is built from TRBV4-2 and TRBJ1-1, with D unresolved. V was trimmed by 0 bases and J by 2 bases, leaving 10 bases between them. The CDR3 has 15 residues. Per the germline V gene, CDR1 is LGHNA and CDR2 is YNFKEQ.